The 19 T cell receptor beta chains presented below share a single source sample, sequenced in a study of cytomegalovirus exposure and HLA in healthy donors. Researchers ran the PCR with 60 Vbeta and 13 Jbeta primers. The protocol was immunoSEQ multiplex PCR, while the TCRdb copy is restricted to in-frame clones and leaves out a portion. The data contain tens of thousands of clones, 60% to 70% of them seen just once; the ten biggest clones take up just under 6.5%. Sequencing was carried out using PBMCs. These receptors all stem from a woman in her twenties or thirties in good health and CMV-seronegative.

V and J are TRBV10-2 and TRBJ2-7; no reliable D call. Between the trimmed V and J ends, which lost 2 bases and 3 bases, there was a span of 5 bases. Germline V gene lookup returns CDR1 WSHSY and CDR2 SAAADI. The CDR3 totals 12 residues. CDR3 residues: CASSEENYEQYF. The CDR3 DNA is TGCGCCAGCAGTGAGGAGAACTACGAGCAGTACTTC.

The chain employs TRBV10-1 and TRBJ1-2, with 7 positions matching TRBD1. V lost 9 bases and J lost 3; bases outside the gene matches: 7. The CDR3 length is 13 residues. In germline, CDR1 is WNHNN, CDR2 SYGVQD (reference sequence). The CDR3 coding sequence is TGCGCCAGACAGGGGCGCGGGGACTATGGCTACACCTTC. It codes for CARQGRGDYGYTF.

This chain connects TRBV5-4 to TRBJ2-7; D gene unclear. In germline, CDR1 is SGHNT, CDR2 YYREEE (reference sequence). V was clipped by 1 base and J by 3 bases, with 8 bases between them. The CDR3 covers 13 residues. The CDR3 spells CASSLRPVYEQYF. The CDR3 DNA reads TGTGCCAGCAGCTTGCGCCCGGTCTACGAGCAGTACTTC.

This clone was picked up one time. The rearrangement links TRBV6-5 to TRBJ2-3; the D gene is possibly TRBD2 (6 bases). The CDR3 sequence is 13 residues long. The V end was cut by 5 bases, the J end by 8 bases, with 14 bases between. Germline V gene lookup returns CDR1 MNHEY and CDR2 SVGAGI. The CDR3 protein is CASSAAPGLTQYF. Written as DNA, the CDR3 is TGTGCCAGCAGTGCTGCCCCGGGACTTACGCAGTATTTT.

To note about this clone: Other DNA sequences in the same sample also yield this CDR3. V gene TRBV9 combines with J gene TRBJ1-1; possibly TRBD1 for D (6 bases). CDR3 length equals 13 residues. Germline CDR1 is SGDLS and CDR2 is YYNGEE. Trimming stripped 4 bases from V and 1 base from J, with 8 bases between. This chain's CDR3 is CASSLQGNTEAFF. The CDR3 DNA follows: TGTGCCAGCAGCTTACAGGGGAACACTGAAGCTTTCTTT. The entire variable domain, with the rest obtained from reference TRBV9 and TRBJ1-1, is as follows: DSGVTQTPKHLITATGQRVTLRCSPRSGDLSVYWYQQSLDQGLQFLIQYYNGEERAKGNILERFSAQQFPDLHSELNLSSLELGDSALYFCASSLQGNTEAFFGQGTRLTVV.

The genes are TRBV18 and TRBJ2-3; weak D call: TRBD2 (5 bases). Germline CDR1 is KGHSH and CDR2 is LQKENI. V lost 3 bases to trimming and J lost 2 bases, with 15 bases between them. The CDR3 runs to 16 residues. For the CDR3, the DNA is TGTGCCAGCTCACCCCAAGGGCCGGGGAACACAGATACGCAGTATTTT. Translated, it gives CASSPQGPGNTDTQYF.

This clone was observed a handful of times. The V gene is TRBV11-2, the J gene TRBJ2-7, with 9 bases that match TRBD1. Trimming removed 6 bases from V and 1 base from J; junction bases left unmatched: 7. The CDR3 consists of 15 residues. The germline CDR1 and CDR2 sequences are SGHAT and FQNNGV. CDR3 residues: CASRRPGQGSYEQYF. The CDR3 DNA is TGTGCCAGCAGGCGACCGGGACAGGGATCCTACGAGCAGTACTTC.

In nucleotides, the CDR3 is TGTGCCAGCAGCTTGGGGGGAGGGTACACTGAAGCTTTCTTT. Protein: CASSLGGGYTEAFF. This rearrangement joins TRBV5-5 to TRBJ1-1; D is uncertain. There are 14 residues in the CDR3. Germline V gene data show CDR1 as SGHKS and CDR2 as YYEKEE (reference sequence). V lost 0 bases, J lost 3 bases, and 9 bases lay in between.

The V and J genes are TRBV6-1 and TRBJ1-6; 8 bases are a match to TRBD1. V trimming: 2 bases; J trimming: 5 bases; junction bases outside the gene matches: 8. This CDR3 comprises 17 residues. Germline lookup yields CDR1 MNHNS and CDR2 SASEGT. CDR3 in amino acids: CASSEIPGQVHNSPLHF. CDR3 bases: TGTGCCAGCAGTGAAATTCCGGGACAGGTGCATAATTCACCCCTCCACTTT.

This clone was picked up one time. The chain employs TRBV7-2 and TRBJ1-1; the match to TRBD1 covers 8 bases. The CDR3 runs 16 residues. The V gene's germline CDR1 is SGHTA and CDR2 FQGNSA. V shed 5 bases, J shed 0 bases, and the junction held 8 bases outside the gene matches. CDR3 in amino acids: CASSPRQGTMNTEAFF. The CDR3 DNA follows: TGTGCCAGCAGCCCCAGACAGGGGACAATGAACACTGAAGCTTTCTTT.

CDR3 region: CASSQDDATASYTGELFF. CDR3 bases: TGCGCCAGCAGCCAAGATGACGCGACAGCTAGTTACACCGGGGAGCTGTTTTTT. The V and J genes are TRBV4-1 and TRBJ2-2, with D maybe TRBD1 (5 bases). V dropped 0 bases and J dropped 3 bases, with 17 bases sitting between them. The CDR3 contains 18 residues. CDR1 and CDR2 (germline): MGHRA, YSYEKL.

In nucleotides, the CDR3 is TGTGCCAGCAGCTCCGGACAGGGTGGCACTGAAGCTTTCTTT. As protein: CASSSGQGGTEAFF. The rearrangement links TRBV9 to TRBJ1-1, with TRBD1 identical over 8 bases. Germline trimming cut 4 bases from V and 4 bases from J; bases unmatched to any gene: 6. Germline lookup yields CDR1 SGDLS and CDR2 YYNGEE. The CDR3 length is 14 residues.

V gene TRBV5-6 combines with J gene TRBJ1-1, with D possibly TRBD1 on 6 matching bases. The V gene lost 4 bases and the J gene lost 9 bases, with 10 bases spanning the gap. Germline V gives CDR1 SGHDT, CDR2 YYEEEE. The CDR3 has 11 amino acids. CDR3 sequence: CASSLTGKAFF. The CDR3 region has the DNA TGTGCCAGCAGCCTGACAGGTAAAGCTTTCTTT.

This clone was detected only a few times. The chain joins TRBV7-2 to TRBJ1-1; no firm D call. V was pared by 2 bases and J by 4 bases, with 8 bases between. Germline loops: CDR1 SGHTA, CDR2 FQGNSA. This CDR3 comprises 13 residues. CDR3: CASSLMGSTEAFF. In DNA, the CDR3 is TGTGCCAGCAGCTTAATGGGGAGCACTGAAGCTTTCTTT.

This rearrangement joins TRBV4-1 to TRBJ1-5, with TRBD1 matching over 12 bases. The V segment lost 4 bases and the J segment 3 bases; nucleotides outside the gene matches: 4. Germline lookup yields CDR1 MGHRA and CDR2 YSYEKL. The CDR3 is 16 residues long. CDR3 residues: CASSPGQGAINQPQHF. Written as DNA, the CDR3 is TGCGCCAGCAGCCCGGGACAGGGGGCGATCAATCAGCCCCAGCATTTT.

The V and J genes are TRBV7-9 and TRBJ1-5; D might be TRBD1 (5 bases). The germline V gene has CDR1 SEHNR and CDR2 FQNEAQ (reference sequence). Trimming cost V 5 bases and J 9 bases, with 20 bases left between them. This CDR3 has 15 amino acids. The CDR3 DNA sequence: TGTGCCAGCAGCCCGTCAGGCGGGGCCCTCAGGCCCCAGCATTTT. Translation: CASSPSGGALRPQHF.

The chain has TRBV9 and TRBJ2-5; TRBD2 agrees at 11 bases. J was trimmed by 5 bases and V by 0 bases; bases with no gene match: 6. Per germline, CDR1 SGDLS and CDR2 YYNGEE. The CDR3 consists of 16 residues. The CDR3 DNA follows: TGTGCCAGCAGCGTAGGACTAGCGGGAAAGTGGGAGACCCAGTACTTC. Translating it yields CASSVGLAGKWETQYF.

This clone was observed a few times. The chain links TRBV5-1 to TRBJ1-5; 7 positions match TRBD1. CDR3 length: 16 residues. Germline V gene data show CDR1 as SGHRS and CDR2 as YFSETQ. V shed 0 bases, J shed 6 bases, and the junction held 9 bases outside the gene matches. In DNA, the CDR3 is TGCGCCAGCAGCTTGGGCACGGGGCAGGGGGGTCAGCCCCAGCATTTT. It codes for CASSLGTGQGGQPQHF.

This clone occurred a few times. This chain joins TRBV11-2 and TRBJ2-7, with 7 positions matching TRBD2. The V gene's germline CDR1 is SGHAT and CDR2 FQNNGV. Trimming cost V 3 bases and J 1 base; bases outside gene matches: 6. This CDR3 spans 15 amino acids. The CDR3 reads CASSLFSGLSYEQYF. Written as DNA, the CDR3 is TGTGCCAGCAGCTTGTTTAGCGGGCTTTCCTACGAGCAGTACTTC.